Shown below are 27 T cell receptor beta chains from a single sample sequenced in a study of blood T cell repertoires in COVID-19. Here immunoSEQ multiplex PCR was the method, and the copy in TCRdb shows in-frame clones only, minus some. Of roughly 350,000 clones in the sample, approximately 91% were seen once. Sequenced sample: peripheral blood. The origin of the receptors is a woman between 65 and 79 years old with COVID-19, enrolled during active disease.

The chain combines TRBV5-1 with TRBJ1-5; D is ambiguous. The CDR3 sequence is 14 residues long. Germline V lookup: CDR1 SGHRS, CDR2 YFSETQ. Trimming left V 0 bases short and J 7 bases short, with 11 bases between. CDR3 DNA sequence: TGCGCCAGCAGCTTGGACGGAGGTGGGCAGCCCCAGCATTTT. It translates to CASSLDGGGQPQHF.

The CDR3 DNA reads as TGTGCCAGCTCAGCCTGGACAGCGCCTGAGGGGTATGGCTACACCTTC. Translating gives CASSAWTAPEGYGYTF. The J gene is TRBJ1-2, the V gene TRBV18; tentative D call: TRBD1 (6 bases). Between the trimmed V and J ends, which lost 5 bases and 5 bases, there was a span of 21 bases. The CDR3 loop spans 16 amino acids. Germline V gene lookup returns CDR1 KGHSH and CDR2 LQKENI.

The genes are TRBV3-1 (or the pseudogene TRBV3-2) and TRBJ1-1, with D maybe TRBD1 (6 bases). The CDR3 length is 14 residues. The V and J ends lost 0 bases and 7 bases respectively, with 12 bases between them. Per germline, CDR1 LGHDT and CDR2 YNNKEL (reference sequence). The CDR3 protein is CASSQDTRGGEAFF. CDR3 sequence (DNA): TGTGCCAGCAGCCAAGATACCCGAGGGGGTGAAGCTTTCTTT.

This sequence joins TRBV6-5 and TRBJ1-6; tentatively, D is TRBD1 (6 bases). Trimming removed 5 bases from V and 7 bases from J, with 12 bases in between. The CDR3 extends over 14 amino acids. Germline V gene lookup returns CDR1 MNHEY and CDR2 SVGAGI. CDR3: CASSTSGANSPLHF. The CDR3 nucleotides are TGTGCCAGCAGTACCTCAGGGGCCAATTCACCCCTCCACTTT.

This clone was observed a handful of times. V usage is TRBV24-1 and J usage is TRBJ1-4; 10 bases line up with TRBD1. Germline V gives CDR1 KGHDR, CDR2 SFDVKD. V was pared by 5 bases and J by 7 bases, with 9 bases of the junction left unmatched. CDR3 length: 16 amino acids. As DNA, the CDR3 is TGTGCCACCAGTGCCGTGGGGGGACAGGGGATTGAAAAACTGTTTTTT. Its protein product is CATSAVGGQGIEKLFF.

This sequence joins TRBV6-5 and TRBJ1-1; the match to TRBD1 covers 7 bases. Germline lookup yields CDR1 MNHEY and CDR2 SVGAGI. The V gene end was trimmed by 5 bases and the J gene end by 0 bases; junction bases not matched to a gene: 3. This CDR3 region has 14 residues. As DNA, the CDR3 is TGTGCCAGCAGTCCAGGACAGGTGAACACTGAAGCTTTCTTT. This translates into CASSPGQVNTEAFF.

CDR3 region: CASSLGLGYTF. The CDR3 DNA follows: TGCGCCAGCAGCTTGGGGCTTGGCTACACCTTC. The V gene is TRBV5-1, the J gene TRBJ1-2; D is undetermined. The CDR3 loop spans 11 amino acids. Trimming stripped 0 bases from V and 7 bases from J, with 4 bases between. Germline V gene lookup returns CDR1 SGHRS and CDR2 YFSETQ.

As DNA, the CDR3 is TGTGCCAGCAGCTTAGCAGGGGTGGAAGATACGCAGTATTTT. Encoded protein: CASSLAGVEDTQYF. This sequence joins TRBV11-3 and TRBJ2-3, with D possibly TRBD1 on 6 matching bases. V was pared by 1 base and J by 5 bases, with 10 bases between. CDR1 and CDR2 (germline): SGHNT, YENEEA. The CDR3 consists of 14 residues.

The chain is built from TRBV2 and TRBJ1-1, with 8 bases matching TRBD1. V gave up 6 bases and J gave up 5 bases; unmatched junction bases: 5. The CDR3 spans 13 residues. Germline CDR1 SNHLY, CDR2 FYNNEI. The CDR3 sequence is CASSQGARTEAFF. The CDR3 DNA follows: TGTGCCAGCAGCCAGGGGGCGCGAACTGAAGCTTTCTTT. Full variable domain (rest looked up from reference TRBV2 and TRBJ1-1): EPEVTQTPSHQVTQMGQEVILRCVPISNHLYFYWYRQILGQKVEFLVSFYNNEISEKSEIFDDQFSVERPDGSNFTLKIRSTKLEDSAMYFCASSQGARTEAFFGQGTRLTVV.

CDR3 nucleotides: TGTGCCAGCAACACCCTCGGGGGTAGGAGCTACACCTTC. This codes for CASNTLGGRSYTF. V and J are TRBV12-3 or TRBV12-4 and TRBJ1-2; a weak D match, TRBD1 (5 bases). The CDR3 runs to 13 residues. Trimming removed 7 bases from V and 9 bases from J, with 18 bases in between.

J is TRBJ1-2 and V is TRBV5-5, with 10 bases matching TRBD1. The CDR3 loop spans 17 amino acids. CDR1 is SGHKS, CDR2 YYEKEE, per germline (reference sequence). Losses at the gene ends were 5 bases for V and 4 bases for J; bases not matched to a gene: 14. The CDR3 loop reads CASRANLRDRGAYGYTF. CDR3 coding DNA: TGTGCCAGCAGGGCTAATTTACGGGACAGGGGAGCCTATGGCTACACCTTC. The whole variable domain, filled in from reference TRBV5-5 and TRBJ1-2, reads DAGVTQSPTHLIKTRGQQVTLRCSPISGHKSVSWYQQVLGQGPQFIFQYYEKEERGRGNFPDRFSARQFPNYSSELNVNALLLGDSALYLCASRANLRDRGAYGYTFGSGTRLTVV.

V is TRBV5-1 and J is TRBJ2-1; TRBD2 matches at 12 bases. CDR1 and CDR2 from the germline V gene are SGHRS and YFSETQ. V dropped 3 bases and J dropped 6; count of bases not matched to a gene: 4. The CDR3 totals 15 residues. The CDR3 loop reads CASSSGLAGTNEQFF. CDR3 nucleotides: TGCGCCAGCAGCTCCGGACTAGCGGGGACCAATGAGCAGTTCTTC. The variable domain in full, with the rest retrieved from reference TRBV5-1 and TRBJ2-1, is KAGVTQTPRYLIKTRGQQVTLSCSPISGHRSVSWYQQTPGQGLQFLFEYFSETQRNKGNFPGRFSGRQFSNSRSEMNVSTLELGDSALYLCASSSGLAGTNEQFFGPGTRLTVL.

V usage is TRBV4-2 and J usage is TRBJ2-7; maybe TRBD1 (6 bases). The V end lost 0 bases, the J end lost 0 bases, and 9 bases lay between the germline ends. CDR3 length: 15 amino acids. CDR1 and CDR2 (germline): LGHNA, YNFKEQ. CDR3 protein: CASSQDRGPSYEQYF. The CDR3, as DNA: TGTGCCAGCAGCCAAGACAGGGGTCCCTCCTACGAGCAGTACTTC.

The rearrangement links TRBV30 to TRBJ2-2, with D tentatively TRBD1 (6 bases). The CDR3 spans 14 residues. Germline V gene sequence: CDR1 GTSNPN, CDR2 SVGIG (reference sequence). V lost 3 bases and J 4 bases, leaving 12 bases between the germline ends. CDR3 sequence reads: CAWRHYRVTGELFF. The CDR3 bases are TGTGCCTGGAGGCATTACAGGGTCACCGGGGAGCTGTTTTTT.

V gene TRBV15 combines with J gene TRBJ1-1; the D gene is possibly TRBD1 (5 bases). The length of the CDR3 is 16 residues. V was cut by 0 bases and J by 0 bases, with 11 bases left in between. Germline CDR1 reads LNHNV; CDR2 reads YYDKDF (reference sequence). The CDR3 DNA follows: TGTGCCACCAGCAGAGATCCCGGGACTCTGAACACTGAAGCTTTCTTT. It codes for CATSRDPGTLNTEAFF.

The V call is TRBV5-1, the J call TRBJ1-2; TRBD1 aligns across 10 bases. Germline values: CDR1 SGHRS, CDR2 YFSETQ. The CDR3 spans 15 residues. J lost 3 bases, V lost 4 bases, and 6 bases had no gene match. The CDR3 DNA follows: TGCGCCAGCAGCCAGCAAGGACAGGGGGACTATGGCTACACCTTC. Translated, it gives CASSQQGQGDYGYTF.

The rearrangement links TRBV7-2 to TRBJ1-5; TRBD1 is a possible D gene (6 bases). V was shortened by 6 bases and J by 4 bases, with 16 bases between the two germline ends. Germline CDR1 SGHTA, CDR2 FQGNSA. There are 15 residues in the CDR3. Here the CDR3 DNA reads TGTGCCAGCAGTCCCGGGGGGGGCCAAAATCAGCCCCAGCATTTT. This codes for CASSPGGGQNQPQHF.

In this sample, this clone turned up a few times. This chain connects TRBV18 to TRBJ1-2, with 7 bases aligning to TRBD1. The V gene end was trimmed by 3 bases and the J gene end by 8 bases; junction bases not matched to a gene: 12. From germline, CDR1 is KGHSH and CDR2 LQKENI. CDR3 length: 15 residues. The CDR3 nucleotides are TGTGCCAGCTCACCCCAACAGGGGAACTCACGGGGCTACACCTTC. Translated: CASSPQQGNSRGYTF. The whole variable domain, filled in from reference TRBV18 and TRBJ1-2, reads NAGVMQNPRHLVRRRGQEARLRCSPMKGHSHVYWYRQLPEEGLKFMVYLQKENIIDESGMPKERFSAEFPKEGPSILRIQQVVRGDSAAYFCASSPQQGNSRGYTFGSGTRLTVV.

This clone has a handful of counts. This chain uses TRBV24-1 with TRBJ2-7; D is perhaps TRBD1 (6 bases). Germline V lookup: CDR1 KGHDR, CDR2 SFDVKD. The CDR3 is 12 amino acids. The V gene lost 4 bases and the J gene lost 7 bases, with 10 bases spanning the gap. DNA of the CDR3: TGTGCCACCAGTGACAGTGACAGGGAGCAGTACTTC. It encodes CATSDSDREQYF.

The CDR3 DNA is TGTGCCAGCAGCGACTGCGGGCGGGGGGGAACAGATACGCAGTATTTT. Its protein is CASSDCGRGGTDTQYF. The chain is built from TRBV9 and TRBJ2-3, with TRBD2 matching over 9 bases. The germline V gene encodes CDR1 SGDLS and CDR2 YYNGEE. CDR3 length equals 16 residues. The J segment lost 3 bases and the V segment lost 3 bases, leaving 8 bases of the junction unmatched.

This chain connects TRBV10-2 to TRBJ1-4; D is unresolved. This CDR3 is built from 14 residues. Germline V gene lookup returns CDR1 WSHSY and CDR2 SAAADI. With 4 bases removed from V and 8 bases from J, the gap between germline ends came to 14 bases. The CDR3 nucleotides are TGCGCCAGCAGTGTCGGGTCGGCGAGGGAAAAACTGTTTTTT. Translated: CASSVGSAREKLFF.

The chain combines TRBV19 with TRBJ1-2; 9 bases line up with TRBD1. Germline V gene sequence: CDR1 LNHDA, CDR2 SQIVND (reference sequence). CDR3 size: 15 residues. V was clipped by 3 bases and J by 4 bases; unmatched bases: 6. CDR3 bases: TGTGCCAGTAGTATGACGGACAGGGGAGGCTATGGCTACACCTTC. It translates to CASSMTDRGGYGYTF.

This rearrangement joins TRBV7-2 to TRBJ2-6, with no clear D. This CDR3 is 15 amino acids long. The germline CDR1 and CDR2 sequences are SGHTA and FQGNSA. V dropped 6 bases and J dropped 0 bases, with 9 bases sitting between them. The CDR3 loop reads CASSQAFSGANVLTF. The DNA for the CDR3 is TGTGCCAGCAGTCAAGCTTTCTCTGGGGCCAACGTCCTGACTTTC.

The chain recombines TRBV6-6 with TRBJ1-2, with TRBD1 as a possible D gene (5 bases). The CDR3 is 11 residues long. Germline loops: CDR1 MNHNY, CDR2 SVGAGI (reference sequence). V was pared by 8 bases and J by 3 bases, with 7 bases between. The CDR3 sequence: CASGGYYGYTF. The CDR3 nucleotides are TGTGCCAGCGGGGGGTACTATGGCTACACCTTC.

V usage is TRBV5-1 and J usage is TRBJ2-1; 8 bases fit TRBD2. Germline CDR1 reads SGHRS; CDR2 reads YFSETQ. V lost 5 bases and J lost 0; bases outside the gene matches: 4. The CDR3 sequence is 15 residues long. The CDR3 DNA is TGCGCCAGCAGTTTTAGCGGGGTCTCCTACAATGAGCAGTTCTTC. It encodes CASSFSGVSYNEQFF.

This chain uses TRBV10-1 with TRBJ2-1; D might be TRBD1 (5 bases). The V end lost 3 bases, the J end lost 6 bases, and 12 bases lay between the germline ends. The CDR3 length is 14 residues. Germline CDR1 and CDR2: WNHNN and SYGVQD (reference sequence). CDR3 sequence: CASSDRQSGNEQFF. For the CDR3, the DNA is TGCGCCAGCAGTGATCGACAGTCAGGCAATGAGCAGTTCTTC.

A few counts support this clone. The chain carries TRBV27 and TRBJ2-7; the D gene is possibly TRBD2 (5 bases). In germline, CDR1 is MNHEY, CDR2 SMNVEV (reference sequence). V lost 3 bases and J 0 bases, leaving 9 bases between the germline ends. CDR3 length equals 14 residues. This chain's CDR3 is CASSFQADSYEQYF. CDR3 in DNA: TGTGCCAGCAGTTTCCAAGCGGACTCCTACGAGCAGTACTTC.